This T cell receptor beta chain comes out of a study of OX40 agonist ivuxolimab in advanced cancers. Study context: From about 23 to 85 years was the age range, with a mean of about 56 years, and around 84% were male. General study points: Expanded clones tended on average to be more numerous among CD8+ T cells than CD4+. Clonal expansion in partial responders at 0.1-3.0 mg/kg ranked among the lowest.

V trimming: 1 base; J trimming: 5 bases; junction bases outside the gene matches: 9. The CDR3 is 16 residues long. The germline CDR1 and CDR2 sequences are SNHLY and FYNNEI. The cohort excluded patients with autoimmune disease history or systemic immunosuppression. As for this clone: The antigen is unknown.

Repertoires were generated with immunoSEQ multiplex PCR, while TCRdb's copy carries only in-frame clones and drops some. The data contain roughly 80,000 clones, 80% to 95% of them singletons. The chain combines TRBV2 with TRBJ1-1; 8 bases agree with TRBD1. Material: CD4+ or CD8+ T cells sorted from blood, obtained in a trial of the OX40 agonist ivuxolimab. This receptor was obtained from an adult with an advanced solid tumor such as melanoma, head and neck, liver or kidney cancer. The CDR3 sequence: CASSEDRGGSETEAFF. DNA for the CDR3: TGTGCCAGCAGTGAAGACAGGGGGGGTTCTGAAACTGAAGCTTTCTTT.